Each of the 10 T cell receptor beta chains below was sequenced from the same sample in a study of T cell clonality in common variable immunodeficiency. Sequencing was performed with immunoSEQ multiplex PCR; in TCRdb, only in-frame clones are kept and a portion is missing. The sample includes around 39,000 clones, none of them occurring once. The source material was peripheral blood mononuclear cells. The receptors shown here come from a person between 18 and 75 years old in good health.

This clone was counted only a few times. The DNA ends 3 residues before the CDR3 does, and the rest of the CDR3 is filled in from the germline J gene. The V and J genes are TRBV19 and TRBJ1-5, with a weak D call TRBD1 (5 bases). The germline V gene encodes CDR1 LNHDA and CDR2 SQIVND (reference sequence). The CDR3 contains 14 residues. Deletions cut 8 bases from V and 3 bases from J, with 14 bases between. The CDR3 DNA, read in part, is TGTGCCAGTGAGGGCAGGGTAAACAATCAGCCC. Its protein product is CASEGRVNNQP. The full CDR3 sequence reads CASEGRVNNQPQHF.

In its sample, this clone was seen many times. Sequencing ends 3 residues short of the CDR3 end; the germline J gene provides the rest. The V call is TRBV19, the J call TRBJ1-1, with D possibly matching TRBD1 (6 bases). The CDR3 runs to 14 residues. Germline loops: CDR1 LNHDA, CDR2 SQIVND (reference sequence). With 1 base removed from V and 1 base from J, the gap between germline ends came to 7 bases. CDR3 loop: CASSIGQANTEAFF. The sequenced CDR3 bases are TGTGCCAGTAGTATAGGACAGGCGAACACTGAA.

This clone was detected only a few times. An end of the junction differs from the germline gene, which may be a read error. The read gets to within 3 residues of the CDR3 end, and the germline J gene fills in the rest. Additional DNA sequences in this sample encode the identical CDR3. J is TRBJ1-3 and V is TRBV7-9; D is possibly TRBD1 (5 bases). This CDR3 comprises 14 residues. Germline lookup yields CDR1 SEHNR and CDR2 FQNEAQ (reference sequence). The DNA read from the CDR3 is TGTGCCAGCAGCTTGGGGACTTCTGGAAGCACC. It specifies CASSLGTSGST. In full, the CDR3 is CASSLGTSGSTIYF.

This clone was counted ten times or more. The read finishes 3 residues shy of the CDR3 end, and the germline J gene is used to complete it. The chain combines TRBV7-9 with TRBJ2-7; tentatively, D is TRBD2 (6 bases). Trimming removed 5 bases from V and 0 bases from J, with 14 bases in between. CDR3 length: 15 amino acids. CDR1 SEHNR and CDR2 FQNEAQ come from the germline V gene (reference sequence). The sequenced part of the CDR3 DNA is TGTGCCAGCAGCCTTAGGGACTCGAGCTCCTACGAG. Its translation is CASSLRDSSSYE. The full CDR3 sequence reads CASSLRDSSSYEQYF.

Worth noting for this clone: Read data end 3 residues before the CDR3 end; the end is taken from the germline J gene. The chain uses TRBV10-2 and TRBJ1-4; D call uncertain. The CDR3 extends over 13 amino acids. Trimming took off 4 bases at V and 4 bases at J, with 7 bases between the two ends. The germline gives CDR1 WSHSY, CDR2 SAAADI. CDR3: CASSGQINEKLFF. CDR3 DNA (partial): TGCGCCAGCAGTGGGCAAATTAATGAAAAA.

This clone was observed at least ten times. CDR3 DNA, as far as it was read: TGTGCCAGCAGCTTAGAATCCAGGGCGGATCCTGAG. It is translated as CASSLESRADPE. The whole CDR3 protein is CASSLESRADPEQFF. The gene calls are TRBV13 and TRBJ2-1, with a possible D match to TRBD1 (5 bases). The read gets to within 3 residues of the CDR3 end, and the germline J gene fills in the rest. Per germline, CDR1 PRHDT and CDR2 FYEKMQ (reference sequence). The CDR3 covers 15 residues. V was clipped by 1 base and J by 9 bases, with 16 bases between them.

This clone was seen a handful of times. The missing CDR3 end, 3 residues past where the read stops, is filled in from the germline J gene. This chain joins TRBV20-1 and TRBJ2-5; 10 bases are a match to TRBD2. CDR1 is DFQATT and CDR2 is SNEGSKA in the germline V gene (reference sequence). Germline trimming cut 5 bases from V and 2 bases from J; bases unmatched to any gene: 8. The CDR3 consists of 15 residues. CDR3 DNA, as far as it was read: TGCAGTGCTCCGCCTGCTAGCGGGAGACAAGAGACC. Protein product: CSAPPASGRQET. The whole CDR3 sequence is CSAPPASGRQETQYF.

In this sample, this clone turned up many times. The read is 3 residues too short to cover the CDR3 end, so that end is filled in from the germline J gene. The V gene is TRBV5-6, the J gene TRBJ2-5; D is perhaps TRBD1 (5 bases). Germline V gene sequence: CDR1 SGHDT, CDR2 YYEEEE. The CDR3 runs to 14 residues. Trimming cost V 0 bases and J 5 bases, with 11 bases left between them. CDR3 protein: CASSLVGVGETQYF. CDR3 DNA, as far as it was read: TGTGCCAGCAGCTTGGTAGGGGTGGGCGAGACC.

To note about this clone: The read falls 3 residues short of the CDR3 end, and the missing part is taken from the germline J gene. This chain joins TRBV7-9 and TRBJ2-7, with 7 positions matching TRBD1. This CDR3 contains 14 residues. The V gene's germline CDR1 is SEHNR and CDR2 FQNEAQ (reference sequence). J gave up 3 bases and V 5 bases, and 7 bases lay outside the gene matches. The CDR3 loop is CASSTPGQSYEQYF. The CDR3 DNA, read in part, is TGTGCCAGCAGCACGCCGGGACAGAGCTACGAG.

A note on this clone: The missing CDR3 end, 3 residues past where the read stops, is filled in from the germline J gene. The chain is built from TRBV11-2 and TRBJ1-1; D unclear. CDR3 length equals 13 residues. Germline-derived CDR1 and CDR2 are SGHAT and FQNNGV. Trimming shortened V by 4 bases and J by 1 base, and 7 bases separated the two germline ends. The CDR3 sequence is CASSYSSNTEAFF. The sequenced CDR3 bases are TGTGCCAGCAGCTACTCCTCGAACACTGAA.